Below, 31 T cell receptor beta chains from the same sample are listed, as sequenced in a study of blood T cells in healthy people across ages. Next came a second PCR, run for roughly 6 to 11 cycles, which used a sample-barcoded 5' primer along with a J-beta primer mix. TCRdb passed the 5' RACE reads through MiXCR, listing each CDR3 protein once. In the table there are about 640,000 distinct CDR3 sequences, about 30% of which are singletons. Material for sequencing was blood. These receptors were taken from a woman over 75 in good health.

The chain is built from TRBV11-1 and TRBJ2-1; 12 bases are a match to TRBD2. Germline CDR1 and CDR2: SGHAT and FQDESV (reference sequence). V lost 1 base, J lost 1 base, and 5 bases stayed unmatched. There are 18 residues in the CDR3. In nucleotides, the CDR3 is TGTGCCAGCAGCTTAGAGCTAGCGGGAGGGCCTTCCTACAATGAGCAGTTCTTC. Translated, it gives CASSLELAGGPSYNEQFF.

This clonotype was counted at least ten times. The rearrangement uses TRBV29-1 and TRBJ2-5; 7 nucleotides align to TRBD1. The CDR3 totals 15 residues. V gave up 0 bases and J gave up 1 base; unmatched junction bases: 5. CDR1 SQVTM and CDR2 ANQGSEA come from the germline V gene. CDR3 coding DNA: TGCAGCGTTGAAGATCCCTGGACAGGCCAAGAGACCCAGTACTTC. Translated: CSVEDPWTGQETQYF.

This clonotype was seen a few times. J is TRBJ2-3 and V is TRBV27; weak D call: TRBD1 (6 bases). Germline values: CDR1 MNHEY, CDR2 SMNVEV (reference sequence). V lost 10 bases, J lost 7 bases, and 18 bases lay in between. The CDR3 is 13 residues long. CDR3 sequence (DNA): TGTGCCACAGGGGAATCCGGCCCCAATACGCAGTATTTT. Encoded protein: CATGESGPNTQYF.

This clonotype has at least ten counts. The V call is TRBV5-1, the J call TRBJ2-5, with D tentatively TRBD2 (6 bases). The CDR3 runs to 16 residues. Germline CDR1 SGHRS, CDR2 YFSETQ. V dropped 0 bases and J dropped 1 base, with 13 bases sitting between them. CDR3 DNA: TGCGCCAGCAGCTTGGGTGCGGGGTCAATCCAAGAGACCCAGTACTTC. Its translation is CASSLGAGSIQETQYF.

This clonotype was found a few times. This may be a read error: a much more frequent sequence differs by one nucleotide. The chain has TRBV10-3 and TRBJ2-3; D not resolved. The germline gives CDR1 ENHRY, CDR2 SYGVKD. The ends were cut back, 6 bases at V and 10 bases at J, with 17 bases in the middle. The CDR3 contains 13 residues. As DNA, the CDR3 is TGTGCCATCAGGCCGACCTTACAAGGTCCGCAGTATTTT. This codes for CAIRPTLQGPQYF.

The table lists this clonotype with a count of one. The chain employs TRBV7-3 and TRBJ2-1; D is perhaps TRBD2 (6 bases). V was trimmed by 5 bases and J by 9 bases, leaving 14 bases between them. This CDR3 is 13 amino acids long. Germline lookup yields CDR1 SGHTA and CDR2 FQGTGA. The CDR3 DNA sequence: TGTGCCAGCAGCGCAGCTAGCGTGGGTGAGCAGTTCTTC. It is translated as CASSAASVGEQFF.

This clonotype was detected ten times or more. The chain has TRBV3-1 and TRBJ2-7, with 8 nucleotides matching TRBD2. Germline CDR1 reads LGHDT; CDR2 reads YNNKEL (reference sequence). The length of the CDR3 is 13 residues. Trimming removed 2 bases from V and 3 bases from J; junction bases left unmatched: 0. The CDR3 sequence is CASSQLAGYEQYF. In nucleotides, the CDR3 is TGTGCCAGCAGCCAACTAGCGGGCTACGAGCAGTACTTC.

This clonotype has only one observation. Relative to the germline gene, one junction end is altered; a read error may explain this. V usage is TRBV28 and J usage is TRBJ2-4; TRBD1 aligns across 9 bases. The germline V gene encodes CDR1 MDHEN and CDR2 SYDVKM. The CDR3 consists of 15 residues. CDR3 protein: CASSLPSDRTGEQYF. The CDR3 bases are TGTGCTAGCAGTTTACCTTCTGACAGGACAGGGGAGCAGTACTTC.

This clonotype was detected ten times or more. The V gene is TRBV6-6, the J gene TRBJ1-2; tentative D call: TRBD1 (5 bases). The CDR3 covers 17 residues. The germline V gene encodes CDR1 MNHNY and CDR2 SVGAGI (reference sequence). V was trimmed by 2 bases and J by 5 bases, leaving 21 bases between them. The DNA for the CDR3 is TGTGCCAGCAGTTACCCCCGGGACTTAAGGACGGAGTATGGCTACACCTTC. Translating gives CASSYPRDLRTEYGYTF.

This clonotype has a count of ten or more. CDR3 region: CASSHSGESYEQYF. CDR3 DNA sequence: TGTGCCAGCAGCCATAGTGGGGAATCCTACGAGCAGTACTTC. The chain recombines TRBV2 with TRBJ2-7, with D unresolved. Trimming took 6 bases from V and 1 from J, leaving 13 bases between them. Germline CDR1 SNHLY, CDR2 FYNNEI. CDR3 length: 14 residues.

This clonotype has ten or more counts. The rearrangement joins TRBV7-2 to TRBJ1-1; D remains unclear. The CDR3 is 15 amino acids. The V end lost 0 bases, the J end lost 2 bases, and 10 bases lay between the germline ends. Germline V gives CDR1 SGHTA, CDR2 FQGNSA. Here the CDR3 reads CASSLAGRENTEAFF. CDR3 coding DNA: TGTGCCAGCAGCTTAGCGGGTCGGGAAAACACTGAAGCTTTCTTT.

With regard to this clonotype: The junction differs from germline at one of its ends, possibly a read error. The chain uses TRBV9 and TRBJ2-1; D is perhaps TRBD1 (6 bases). There are 15 residues in the CDR3. CDR1 and CDR2 (germline): SGDLS, YYNGEE. CDR3 in amino acids: CTSSPGHRVINEQFF. The CDR3 DNA follows: TGTACCAGCAGCCCGGGACATCGGGTCATCAATGAGCAGTTCTTC.

The chain recombines TRBV5-1 with TRBJ1-2; weak D call: TRBD1 (5 bases). The CDR3 sequence is 15 residues long. Trimming shortened V by 0 bases and J by 3 bases, and 12 bases separated the two germline ends. CDR1 is SGHRS, CDR2 YFSETQ, per germline. CDR3 in amino acids: CASSLDRDGDYGYTF. In nucleotides, the CDR3 is TGCGCCAGCAGCTTGGATCGGGACGGTGACTATGGCTACACCTTC.

This clonotype was counted only a few times. This chain uses TRBV30 with TRBJ1-2; 9 bases line up with TRBD1. CDR1 and CDR2 from the germline V gene are GTSNPN and SVGIG (reference sequence). V dropped 3 bases and J dropped 5; count of bases not matched to a gene: 16. This CDR3 comprises 17 residues. The chain's CDR3 is CAWSPPRPGQGFYGYTF. CDR3 in DNA: TGTGCCTGGAGCCCCCCTCGTCCGGGACAGGGTTTTTATGGCTACACCTTC. Using reference TRBV30 and TRBJ1-2 for the parts outside the CDR3, the full variable domain is SQTIHQWPATLVQPVGSPLSLECTVEGTSNPNLYWYRQAAGRGLQLLFYSVGIGQISSEVPQNLSASRPQDRQFILSSKKLLLSDSGFYLCAWSPPRPGQGFYGYTFGSGTRLTVV.

This rearrangement joins TRBV7-2 to TRBJ2-7; D gene uncertain. V was pared by 4 bases and J by 5 bases, with 12 bases between. CDR3 length equals 13 residues. Looked up from germline, CDR1 is SGHTA and CDR2 is FQGNSA. The CDR3 coding sequence is TGTGCCAGCAGCTCTAGAAGCATAAACGAGCAGTACTTC. The encoded protein is CASSSRSINEQYF.

The table lists this clonotype with a few counts. V is TRBV12-3 or TRBV12-4 and J is TRBJ2-1; D unresolved. The J call is doubtful: the DNA matches TRBJ2-7 better. The CDR3 length is 14 residues. CDR3 sequence (DNA): TGTGCCAGCACTCCCACTAATGAACACAATGAGCAGTACTTC. It yields the protein CASTPTNEHNEQYF.

As regards this clonotype: A clone one base away is much larger, so this may be a read error. The chain links TRBV30 to TRBJ1-2; perhaps TRBD1 as D (5 bases). The V and J ends lost 1 base and 5 bases respectively, with 11 bases between them. CDR3 length: 13 residues. CDR1 GTSNPN and CDR2 SVGIG come from the germline V gene (reference sequence). The CDR3 nucleotides are TGTGCCTGGAGTGACCGAGGGGATTATGGCTACACCTTC. It encodes CAWSDRGDYGYTF.

The sample holds many counts of this clonotype. At one end, the junction sequence differs from germline, possibly due to a read error. The CDR3 nucleotides read TGCAGCGTCGTCCCGGGACAGGGGACTGGGACCAACGTCCTGACTTTC. The encoded protein is CSVVPGQGTGTNVLTF. This chain connects TRBV29-1 to TRBJ2-6; 10 bases align to TRBD1. The CDR3 consists of 16 residues. CDR1 and CDR2 (germline): SQVTM, ANQGSEA.

This clonotype was detected many times. Germline and junction disagree at one end, which may indicate a read error. CDR3 region: CVSSGLGYGYTF. For the CDR3, the DNA is TGTGTCAGCAGTGGCCTTGGCTATGGCTACACCTTC. V gene TRBV27 combines with J gene TRBJ1-2; D is undetermined. There are 12 residues in the CDR3. Germline V gene data show CDR1 as MNHEY and CDR2 as SMNVEV (reference sequence).

The rearrangement uses TRBV2 and TRBJ1-1, with TRBD1 matching 8 bases. The CDR3 is 16 amino acids. After removal of 6 bases from V and 1 base from J, the junction contained 10 bases not matched to a gene. Per germline, CDR1 SNHLY and CDR2 FYNNEI. The CDR3 DNA sequence: TGTGCCAGCAGGACCCAGGGGGCATTTCCGAACACTGAAGCTTTCTTT. Its translation is CASRTQGAFPNTEAFF.

This clonotype was seen at least ten times. This chain connects TRBV20-1 to TRBJ2-1; D call uncertain. With 2 bases removed from V and 1 base from J, the gap between germline ends came to 9 bases. The length of the CDR3 is 14 residues. The germline CDR1 and CDR2 sequences are DFQATT and SNEGSKA (reference sequence). The CDR3 reads CSARSPWSYNEQFF. DNA for the CDR3: TGCAGTGCTAGATCCCCATGGTCCTACAATGAGCAGTTCTTC.

This clonotype has a handful of counts. The rearrangement joins TRBV5-1 to TRBJ1-4, with 9 positions matching TRBD1. The V gene end was trimmed by 4 bases and the J gene end by 6 bases; junction bases not matched to a gene: 4. Germline-derived CDR1 and CDR2 are SGHRS and YFSETQ. The CDR3 sequence is 14 residues long. The chain's CDR3 is CASSRDRGDEKLFF. CDR3 nucleotide sequence: TGCGCCAGCAGCCGAGACAGGGGGGATGAAAAACTGTTTTTT.

The chain couples TRBV5-1 to TRBJ2-1, with TRBD2 matching 8 bases. The better agreement between TRBJ2-7 and the DNA end casts doubt on the J call. Looked up from germline, CDR1 is SGHRS and CDR2 is YFSETQ. This CDR3 region has 17 residues. The CDR3 region is CASSLMAGGRIHNEQYF. The CDR3 nucleotides are TGCGCCAGCAGCCTGATGGCGGGCGGGAGGATTCACAATGAGCAGTACTTC.

Points on this clonotype: Given a much more abundant clone one base away, this may be a read error. The rearrangement uses TRBV7-2 and TRBJ1-2; 7 nucleotides agree with TRBD1. The junction had 13 bases not matched to a gene; V was cut back by 1 base and J by 8 bases. This CDR3 comprises 16 residues. Germline lookup yields CDR1 SGHTA and CDR2 FQGNSA. This CDR3 reads CASSLVPSGTVGGYTF. Written as DNA, the CDR3 is TGTGCCAGCAGCTTAGTGCCCTCCGGGACAGTGGGGGGCTACACCTTC.

This clonotype has just a few counts. The V call is TRBV6-1, the J call TRBJ1-5; no reliable D call. The germline V gene has CDR1 MNHNS and CDR2 SASEGT. The germline V and J ends were trimmed by 5 bases and 7 bases, with 15 bases remaining between them. The CDR3 totals 14 residues. The CDR3 sequence is CASSKDGLRQPQHF. In DNA, the CDR3 is TGTGCCAGCAGTAAGGACGGTCTGAGGCAGCCCCAGCATTTT.

The chain employs TRBV4-1 and TRBJ2-2; 9 nucleotides align to TRBD1. Germline loops: CDR1 MGHRA, CDR2 YSYEKL. CDR3 size: 15 residues. J gave up 7 bases and V 4 bases, and 7 bases lay outside the gene matches. As DNA, the CDR3 is TGCGCCAGCAGCCTGACTGGGACAGGGAGCGGGGAGCTGTTTTTT. Its translation is CASSLTGTGSGELFF.

The sample holds many counts of this clonotype. The rearrangement joins TRBV7-6 to TRBJ2-7, with D uncertain. Germline V lookup: CDR1 SGHVS, CDR2 FNYEAQ. This CDR3 is 15 amino acids long. Trimming cost V 1 base and J 6 bases, with 16 bases left between them. Here the CDR3 reads CASSLESGQPGEQYF. The CDR3 region has the DNA TGTGCCAGCAGCTTAGAATCCGGGCAACCTGGCGAGCAGTACTTC.

The chain joins TRBV3-1 to TRBJ2-6, with D unresolved. Germline assignment: CDR1 LGHDT and CDR2 YNNKEL (reference sequence). The CDR3 has 16 amino acids. The V gene lost 8 bases and the J gene lost 1 base, with 15 bases spanning the gap. CDR3 sequence (DNA): TGTGCCAGCCGACAAGGTGGGGTTTCTGGGGCCAACGTCCTGACTTTC. Residues: CASRQGGVSGANVLTF. Full variable domain (missing parts from reference TRBV3-1 and TRBJ2-6): DTAVSQTPKYLVTQMGNDKSIKCEQNLGHDTMYWYKQDSKKFLKIMFSYNNKELIINETVPNRFSPKSPDKAHLNLHINSLELGDSAVYFCASRQGGVSGANVLTFGAGSRLTVL.

About this clonotype: It is unclear where the CDR3 begins or ends on the DNA, so no DNA is shown, and the CDR3 is as TCRdb lists it. V is TRBV28 and J is TRBJ1-2; whether TRBD1, the table's D call, matches the DNA was not checked. The CDR3 is 13 amino acids in total, end residues counted. Germline CDR1 and CDR2: MDHEN and SYDVKM. The CDR3 spells CASWGQGIHGCTF.

This clonotype was detected only a few times. The genes are TRBV7-3 and TRBJ2-5, with D possibly matching TRBD2 (6 bases). Germline loops: CDR1 SGHTA, CDR2 FQGTGA. This CDR3 has 14 residues. Trimming pared 4 bases from V and 1 base from J, leaving 10 bases between. Here the CDR3 reads CASSSSSAQETQYF. Here the CDR3 DNA reads TGTGCCAGCAGCTCCTCTAGCGCCCAAGAGACCCAGTACTTC.

As for this clonotype: Given a much more abundant clone one base away, this may be a read error. V gene TRBV15 combines with J gene TRBJ2-5; 13 bases are a match to TRBD2. CDR1 is LNHNV, CDR2 YYDKDF, per germline (reference sequence). V dropped 4 bases and J dropped 11; count of bases not matched to a gene: 16. The CDR3 totals 17 residues. DNA of the CDR3: TGTGCCACCAGCAAACACGGGGGACTAGCGGGGCCCAATGAGCAGTACTTC. It codes for CATSKHGGLAGPNEQYF.